This TCR beta chain was recorded in a study of T-cell reconstitution after alpha-beta-depleted transplantation in children. Study-wide findings and caveats: Hyperexpanded clones declined; after one year, newly produced T cells mostly supplied diversity.

Unique molecular identifiers were incorporated into the prepared TCRbeta library. TCRdb called the PCR reads again in MiXCR, with one record for every CDR3 protein. This sample yields about 240,000 distinct CDR3 sequences, of which over 20% are seen a single time; around 2.5% belongs to the top ten. Details on this clonotype: The antigen is undetermined.

CDR1 and CDR2 from the germline V gene are SGHTA and FQGTGA. The CDR3 loop spans 14 amino acids. The V gene lost 0 bases and the J gene lost 4 bases, with 9 bases spanning the gap. This sequence originates from a girl aged 2 to 9 with Fanconi anemia, due to receive a stem cell transplant. V and J are TRBV7-3 and TRBJ1-1, with no clear D. The sample consisted of PBMCs, taken before TCRalphabeta/CD19-depleted stem cell transplant. The DNA of the CDR3 is TGTGCCAGCAGCTTAACCCCCCAGAGCACTGAAGCTTTCTTT. Translation gives CASSLTPQSTEAFF.